The following is a TCR beta chain sequence with its context. This clonotype has just a few counts. This clone's antigen is unknown. No much larger clone exists at a distance of one base, and base qualities are not known. The CDR3 has 13 amino acids, counting the end cysteine and phenylalanine. The CDR3 DNA has 39 bases and is translated from base 1. CDR1 and CDR2 (GTSNPN, SVGIG) derive from the germline V gene (reference sequence). V is reduced by 0 bases and J by 1 base, leaving a spacing of 6 bases between them. This entry is derived from a study of human T cells and chemical hapten exposure listed by TCRdb under 2021. A note on the overall study: For sensitization, 2% DPC in acetone was applied to an approximately 2 cm by approximately 2 cm area of upper inner arm skin. Patients additionally received weekly therapeutic DPC doses to the scalp throughout the approximately 25-week study period. Patch tests used Finn chambers with 0.01% DPC on the upper back, scored after 6 days by International Contact Dermatitis Research Group standards. Most of the patients in the cohort were female, and the cohort covered alopecia areata with under or over 50% scalp involvement, alopecia totalis and alopecia universalis. Libraries were combined into a pool for sequencing, and differences in TCR yield between samples came mainly from small differences in library volumes within the pool. The study tracked peripheral blood TCR repertoire changes in vivo during primary and secondary sensitization to the hapten diphenylcyclopropenone (DPC) in alopecia patients. Blood was sampled from patients pre-sensitization (week 0) and at 2, 6 and about 24 weeks after DPC sensitization. Blood for TCR sequencing was provided by twenty-nine alopecia patients at one to four time points (pre-sensitization, 2, 6 and 24 weeks).

What the research found in general, with its limitations: After repeated subsampling, changes were observed in the strength of the expansion versus patch-test correlation and in the threshold at which the correlation became significant. Alopecia, a presumed autoimmune disease, was present in all patients, so the immune response of the patients might differ from that of healthy individuals. Significantly more large CDR3 similarity clusters were formed by expanded TCRs than by pre-sensitization or healthy control sets, consistent with antigen-driven responses. DPC sensitization did not change how many TCRs were above 1 in 1000 frequency, and no evidence was found of alterations in global repertoire structure. A positive correlation was found between the number of PT1 expanded TCRs and patch test score, with significance reached at thresholds 8, 16 and 32 but not 4.

To prepare the library, RACE was applied. Sequencing was carried out with a NextSeq 500. Library preparation attached unique molecular identifiers to individual cDNA molecules for quantitative, reproducible TCR counting. For every blood RNA sample, sequencing covered both the TCR alpha and TCR beta chains. In the authors' own workflow: A median of about 87,000 TCRs per sample was observed, with a range of about 20,000 to 690,600. V, J and CDR3 annotation of the TCR reads was carried out using the Decombinator software suite. For PS versus PT1 abundance plots, all samples were subsampled to the same number of TCRs (28,000). Expanded TCRs were defined as absent before sensitization and observed at least eight times at the 2-week time point. In TCRdb, the public reads were trimmed at Q25 with fastp and aligned with MiXCR, with productive beta chains retained. Entries that share a CDR3 protein sequence are merged under the most common genes and DNA. TCRdb, not the original authors, processed these V and J calls. The sample table contains about 120,000 distinct CDR3 sequences; only one count was recorded for roughly 14% of them. The ten most abundant clones make up about 3% of the sample.

The label giving this sample's time point can be read as: pre-sensitization, week 0. What this sample's treatment or condition label stands for: therapeutic diphenylcyclopropenone sensitization with weekly scalp DPC. At every patch-test visit, the blood draw took place before the patch test was put on. Patients were eligible if aged 18 to 70, diagnosed with alopecia and judged suitable for DPC therapy, and pregnant patients were excluded. Total RNA was extracted from unfractionated whole blood collected in Tempus Blood RNA tubes. This specimen consisted of whole blood, obtained in connection with sensitization to the hapten diphenylcyclopropenone (DPC). The chain is assembled from TRBV30 and TRBJ2-5; the D gene cannot be resolved reliably. The sequence derives from a woman aged 18 to 35 with alopecia areata. Some clones in this sample may be carry-over from other donors' samples. The sequenced DNA: TGTGCCTGGAGTGTCGGCTTCCAAGAGACCCAGTACTTC. This sequence encodes CAWSVGFQETQYF.